A selection of T cell receptor beta chains follows, all from one sample in a study of cytomegalovirus exposure and HLA in healthy donors. The data were produced by immunoSEQ multiplex PCR, yet TCRdb's version contains in-frame clones alone and is incomplete. The top ten hold roughly 4.6% of the sample, which has 100,000 to 150,000 clones, more than 9% seen once. The sequenced sample was PBMCs. Receptor source: a young woman in good health and CMV-seropositive. Both conserved end residues are part of each CDR3. A D gene is named only where the DNA matches it firmly. Clone sizes are given selectively: once, few, many, or a class where the clone is expanded.

cdr3_aa | cdr3_nt | d_call | v_call | clone_size | j_call
CASSGDKARSAF | TGTGCCAGTAGTGGCGACAAGGCCCGCTCCGCCTTC | NA | TRBV19 | NA | TRBJ1-2
CASSKSPIGGRFWEQYF | TGTGCCAGCAGCAAAAGTCCGATCGGGGGGCGGTTTTGGGAGCAGTACTTC | NA | TRBV21-1 | few | TRBJ2-7
CASRGAYEQYF | TGTGCCAGCCGCGGGGCCTACGAGCAGTACTTC | NA | TRBV5-4 | NA | TRBJ2-7
CASSPNFPPNQPQHF | TGTGCCAGCAGCCCAAATTTCCCCCCCAATCAGCCCCAGCATTTT | NA | TRBV9 | NA | TRBJ1-5
CAWSGAGIYGYTF | TGTGCCTGGAGTGGCGCCGGGATCTATGGCTACACCTTC | NA | TRBV30 | few | TRBJ1-2
CAWSGPGGGNTEAFF | TGTGCCTGGAGTGGGCCAGGGGGCGGGAACACTGAAGCTTTCTTT | TRBD1 | TRBV30 | NA | TRBJ1-1
CASSELAGNYNEQFF | TGTGCCAGCAGCGAACTAGCGGGGAACTACAATGAGCAGTTCTTC | TRBD2 | TRBV9 | NA | TRBJ2-1
CASSTPSRGLGEKLFF | TGTGCCAGCAGTACCCCCTCGAGGGGGCTCGGAGAAAAACTGTTTTTT | TRBD1 | TRBV25-1 | NA | TRBJ1-4
CASGEGLALRGEQFF | TGTGCCAGCGGCGAGGGACTAGCCCTAAGGGGGGAGCAGTTCTTC | TRBD2 | TRBV25-1 | few | TRBJ2-1
CASSLEHQAGAQFF | TGTGCCAGCAGCTTAGAGCACCAGGCGGGAGCTCAGTTCTTC | TRBD2 | TRBV7-6 | few | TRBJ2-1
CASSPQGASSEAFF | TGCGCCAGCTCGCCACAGGGGGCTTCTTCTGAAGCTTTCTTT | TRBD1 | TRBV5-1 | NA | TRBJ1-1
CASSLIEGVNEKLFF | TGTGCCAGCAGTTTAATCGAGGGGGTTAATGAAAAACTGTTTTTT | NA | TRBV27 | NA | TRBJ1-4
CASRGTSGTAPGELFF | TGTGCCAGCAGGGGGACTAGCGGTACTGCCCCCGGGGAGCTGTTTTTT | TRBD2 | TRBV2 | NA | TRBJ2-2
CSVAGTGRSLTDTQYF | TGCAGCGTCGCCGGGACAGGGAGATCACTAACAGATACGCAGTATTTT | TRBD1 | TRBV29-1 | NA | TRBJ2-3
CASSPRQGAIAEQYF | TGTGCCAGCAGCCCCAGACAGGGGGCGATCGCCGAGCAGTACTTC | TRBD1 | TRBV7-8 | few | TRBJ2-7
CASSQEIRASGTDDNEQFF | TGTGCCAGCAGCCAAGAAATCAGAGCTAGCGGGACGGATGACAATGAGCAGTTCTTC | TRBD2 | TRBV14 | once | TRBJ2-1
CASSFRDREITETQYF | TGTGCCAGCAGTTTCCGGGACAGGGAAATTACAGAGACCCAGTACTTC | TRBD1 | TRBV28 | NA | TRBJ2-5
CASRWENRDGYTF | TGTGCCAGCAGGTGGGAGAACAGGGATGGCTACACCTTC | NA | TRBV28 | NA | TRBJ1-2
CASSLELLAGVETQYF | TGTGCCAGCAGCTTAGAGTTGTTAGCGGGGGTGGAGACCCAGTACTTC | TRBD2 | TRBV7-2 | few | TRBJ2-5
CASSLSGGQYNEQFF | TGTGCCAGCTCACTCTCGGGGGGCCAATACAATGAGCAGTTCTTC | NA | TRBV18 | NA | TRBJ2-1
CASSPQGAYEQYF | TGTGCCAGCAGCCCCCAGGGTGCCTACGAGCAGTACTTC | NA | TRBV11-3 | few | TRBJ2-7
CSVGVRSTNEKLFF | TGCAGCGTTGGGGTGCGGTCAACTAATGAAAAACTGTTTTTT | NA | TRBV29-1 | NA | TRBJ1-4
CSVEGSGRPPGELFF | TGCAGCGTTGAAGGGAGCGGGAGGCCGCCCGGGGAGCTGTTTTTT | TRBD2 | TRBV29-1 | few | TRBJ2-2
CATQGQSEGYSNQPQHF | TGTGCCACCCAAGGACAGTCAGAAGGGTATAGCAATCAGCCCCAGCATTTT | NA | TRBV19 | few | TRBJ1-5
CASSLRGWGNQPQHF | TGTGCCAGCAGCTTACGCGGTTGGGGCAATCAGCCCCAGCATTTT | NA | TRBV7-2 | NA | TRBJ1-5
CASSLRPQGAKDTQYF | TGCGCCAGCAGCCTACGTCCGCAGGGGGCTAAAGATACGCAGTATTTT | TRBD1 | TRBV4-1 | few | TRBJ2-3
CASSFPGSNEQYF | TGCGCCAGCAGCTTCCCGGGATCGAACGAGCAGTACTTC | NA | TRBV5-1 | NA | TRBJ2-7
CSVIRGQITEAFF | TGCAGCGTCATCAGGGGGCAGATCACTGAAGCTTTCTTT | TRBD1 | TRBV29-1 | NA | TRBJ1-1
CAWRKMREQFF | TGTGCCTGGAGGAAGATGAGGGAGCAGTTCTTC | NA | TRBV30 | few | TRBJ2-1
CASSLSPDRQETQYF | TGCGCCAGCAGCTTGAGCCCGGACAGGCAAGAGACCCAGTACTTC | TRBD1 | TRBV5-1 | few | TRBJ2-5
CASSPQEGAADEQFF | TGTGCCAGCAGTCCCCAGGAGGGGGCGGCGGATGAGCAGTTCTTC | NA | TRBV6-4 | NA | TRBJ2-1
CSVNRGRYGYTF | TGCAGCGTTAACAGGGGGCGGTACGGCTACACCTTC | TRBD1 | TRBV29-1 | few | TRBJ1-2
CASSLTGPYGYTF | TGTGCCAGCAGTTTAACAGGGCCTTATGGCTACACCTTC | NA | TRBV28 | once | TRBJ1-2
CASSPPGVPGELFF | TGTGCCAGCAGCCCCCCAGGTGTCCCCGGGGAGCTGTTTTTT | NA | TRBV7-9 | NA | TRBJ2-2
CASSLFIGELFF | TGTGCCAGCAGTTTATTCATCGGGGAGCTGTTTTTT | NA | TRBV28 | few | TRBJ2-2
CASRRGGDGNTGELFF | TGTGCCAGCAGGCGCGGGGGGGACGGAAACACCGGGGAGCTGTTTTTT | TRBD2 | TRBV11-2 | few | TRBJ2-2
CASHGTGTEQYF | TGCGCCAGCCATGGGACAGGGACCGAGCAGTACTTC | TRBD1 | TRBV6-5 | NA | TRBJ2-7
CASSGAFPGYTF | TGTGCCAGCAGCGGGGCTTTTCCTGGCTACACCTTC | NA | TRBV9 | NA | TRBJ1-2